This T cell receptor beta chain was obtained from a study of PD-L1 blockade in urothelial cancer (dated by TCRdb to 2015 to 2018). Concerning the study at large: Every patient began therapy in 2014 and was given atezolizumab 1,200 mg intravenously every 3 weeks. About 85% of the roughly 29 patients were males with bladder-origin urothelial cancer, and about 60% of the 29 reported a prior smoking history. An exploratory multi-omic analysis was conducted of the somatic, immune and clinical correlates of response to PD-L1 blockade with atezolizumab in urothelial cancer. Eight to ten patients achieved durable clinical benefit and approximately 20 did not. Patients had an ECOG performance status of 0 or 1 and had received between 0 and 3 prior chemotherapy regimens. Blood samples gave a median of about 140,000 T cells and 80,000 to 95,000 unique TCRs, with a median clonality of approximately 0.08. Pretreatment blood TCR-seq was available for twenty-nine patients, at least one posttreatment blood collection was obtained for approximately 25 patients, and tumor TCR-seq was available for approximately 25 patients. Blood samples were analyzed 3 weeks after the start of treatment (second dose) and 6 weeks after the start of treatment. Durable clinical benefit was defined as progression-free survival longer than 6 months, and TCR features were also tested against progression-free and overall survival. TCR sequencing covered pretreatment tumor samples and matched, serially collected peripheral blood taken before and after atezolizumab treatment. In the same patients, whole exome sequencing and RNA sequencing of pretreatment tumors were performed in addition to TCR sequencing. Overall results and qualifications from the work: Improved progression-free and overall survival was found to be associated with pretreatment peripheral blood TCR clonality below the median. Patients with durable benefit showed greater expansion of tumor-associated TCR clones in peripheral blood 3 weeks after starting treatment (n = 22, p = 0.022). Small sample size (n ≈ 30) and many exploratory analyses mean the results are intended to be hypothesis-generating.

V drops 0 bases and J drops 0 bases, leaving 11 bases in between. From the cysteine through the phenylalanine, the CDR3 covers 16 amino acids. Only the CDR3 region is kept as DNA, spanning 48 bases read in frame from base 1. The germline V gene gives CDR1 as LGHNA and CDR2 as YNFKEQ. To estimate absolute template abundance from read counts, synthetic TCR analog templates were spiked into each PCR. TCRbeta CDR3 regions were amplified from genomic DNA with bias-controlled V and J gene primers using the immunoSEQ assay. Sequencing of rearranged TCRbeta segments was performed at approximately 20X coverage. In the authors' own workflow: Clustering was used to correct sequencing errors, and CDR3s were annotated against IMGT to assign V, D and J genes. Only productive TCRbeta rearrangements were used in downstream analyses, excluding out-of-frame or stop-codon sequences. Clonality was computed as one minus Shannon entropy normalized by the log of the number of unique productive sequences. Clones differing between time points or between blood and tumor were identified by Fisher's exact test with Benjamini-Hochberg correction at adjusted p below 0.01. TCRdb stores this immuneACCESS table with in-frame sequences only. Part of the clones is absent; in the studies checked, under half of the shortfall reflects unresolved V genes, and no reason is known for the rest. Clonal size and the V and J genes are those of that table, whereas D and trimming came from the DNA. Counted in this sample were about 88,000 clones; 90% to 95% of them appeared once. The biggest ten clones account for 8% to 10% of the sample.

The cohort comprised fewer than 35 patients with locally advanced or metastatic urothelial carcinoma treated at Memorial Sloan Kettering on a trial protocol. Peripheral blood mononuclear cells were collected pretreatment and during treatment, at between 1 and 8 total time points per patient. The Qiagen DNeasy Blood extraction kit was used to purify genomic DNA from total PBMCs and from tumor samples. PBMCs were collected pretreatment and during treatment and were isolated and stored as previously described. As to this clone: The clone's antigen remains unknown. Per-base quality was not reported, and no clone a single base away is much larger than it.

The receptor was derived from a man aged 55 to 70 with urothelial cancer. Source: PBMCs, taken around atezolizumab (anti-PD-L1) treatment. The chain is made from TRBV4-2 and TRBJ2-5, and perhaps TRBD2 as D gene, on 5 matching bases. The encoded CDR3 is CASSQDVGRDQETQYF. The nucleotide sequence is given as TGTGCCAGCAGCCAAGACGTAGGGCGGGACCAAGAGACCCAGTACTTC.